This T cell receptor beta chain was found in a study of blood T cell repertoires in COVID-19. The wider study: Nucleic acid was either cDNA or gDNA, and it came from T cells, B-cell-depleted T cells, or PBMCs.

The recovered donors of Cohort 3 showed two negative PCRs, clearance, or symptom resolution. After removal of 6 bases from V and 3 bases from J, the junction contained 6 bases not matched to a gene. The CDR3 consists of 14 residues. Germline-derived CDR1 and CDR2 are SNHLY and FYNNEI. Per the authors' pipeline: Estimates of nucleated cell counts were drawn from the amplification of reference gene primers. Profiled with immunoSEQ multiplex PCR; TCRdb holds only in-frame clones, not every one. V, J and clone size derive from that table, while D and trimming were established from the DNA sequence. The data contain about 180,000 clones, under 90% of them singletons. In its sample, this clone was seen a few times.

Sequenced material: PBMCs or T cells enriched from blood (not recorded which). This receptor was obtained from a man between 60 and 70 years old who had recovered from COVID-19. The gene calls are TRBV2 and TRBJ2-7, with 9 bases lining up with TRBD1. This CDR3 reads CASRGDRVGYEQYF. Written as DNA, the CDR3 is TGTGCCAGCAGGGGGGACAGGGTCGGCTACGAGCAGTACTTC.